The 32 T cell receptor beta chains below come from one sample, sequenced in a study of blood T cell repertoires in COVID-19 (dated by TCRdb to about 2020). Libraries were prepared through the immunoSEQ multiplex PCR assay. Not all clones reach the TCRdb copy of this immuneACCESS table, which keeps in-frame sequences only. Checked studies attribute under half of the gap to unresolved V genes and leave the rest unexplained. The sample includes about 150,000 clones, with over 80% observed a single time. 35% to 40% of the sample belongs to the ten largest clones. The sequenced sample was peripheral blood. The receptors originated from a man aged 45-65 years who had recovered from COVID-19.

This CDR3 is CASSPGTGVWQPQHF. In nucleotides, the CDR3 is TGTGCCAGTAGCCCCGGGACAGGGGTCTGGCAGCCCCAGCATTTT. This chain joins TRBV19 and TRBJ1-5; TRBD1 aligns across 10 bases. Losses at the gene ends were 6 bases for V and 7 bases for J; bases not matched to a gene: 9. There are 15 residues in the CDR3. Germline values: CDR1 LNHDA, CDR2 SQIVND (reference sequence).

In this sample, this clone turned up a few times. The CDR3 here is CASSPQSDQPQHF. The DNA of the CDR3 is TGTGCCAGTAGTCCTCAGTCCGATCAGCCCCAGCATTTT. The J gene is TRBJ1-5, the V gene TRBV19; unclear D gene. Germline loops: CDR1 LNHDA, CDR2 SQIVND (reference sequence). V was cut by 5 bases and J by 5 bases, with 10 bases left in between. The CDR3 totals 13 residues.

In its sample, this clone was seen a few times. CDR3 in amino acids: CASSLLPEGAPLHF. As DNA, the CDR3 is TGTGCCAGCAGCTTGCTCCCAGAGGGGGCACCCCTCCACTTT. The rearrangement links TRBV7-2 to TRBJ1-6; D is possibly TRBD1 (6 bases). The CDR3 contains 14 residues. Germline V gene data show CDR1 as SGHTA and CDR2 as FQGNSA. Trimming left V 3 bases short and J 11 bases short, with 14 bases between.

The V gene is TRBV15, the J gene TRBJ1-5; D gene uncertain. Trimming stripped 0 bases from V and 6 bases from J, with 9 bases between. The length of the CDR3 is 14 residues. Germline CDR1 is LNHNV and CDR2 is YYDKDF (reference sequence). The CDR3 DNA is TGTGCCACCAGCAGAGATCTCGGGGTTCAGCCCCAGCATTTT. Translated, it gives CATSRDLGVQPQHF.

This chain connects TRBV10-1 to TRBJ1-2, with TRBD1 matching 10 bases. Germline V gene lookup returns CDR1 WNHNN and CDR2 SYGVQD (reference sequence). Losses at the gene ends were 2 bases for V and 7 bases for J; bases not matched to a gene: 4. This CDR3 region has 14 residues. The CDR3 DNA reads TGCGCCAGCAGTGAGGACGGACAGGGGGTTGGCTACACCTTC. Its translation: CASSEDGQGVGYTF.

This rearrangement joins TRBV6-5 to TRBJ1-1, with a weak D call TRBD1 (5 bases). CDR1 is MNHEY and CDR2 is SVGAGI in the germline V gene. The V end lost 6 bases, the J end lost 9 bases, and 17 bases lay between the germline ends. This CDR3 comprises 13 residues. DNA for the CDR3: TGTGCCAGCAGCGCGGGGGGAGTCAACAAAGCTTTCTTT. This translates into CASSAGGVNKAFF.

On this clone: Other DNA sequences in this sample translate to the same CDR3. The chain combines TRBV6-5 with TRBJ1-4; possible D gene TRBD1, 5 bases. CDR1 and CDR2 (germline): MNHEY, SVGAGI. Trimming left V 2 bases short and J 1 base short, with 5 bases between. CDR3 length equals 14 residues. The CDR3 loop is CASSYRGTNEKLFF. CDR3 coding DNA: TGTGCCAGCAGTTACAGGGGAACTAATGAAAAACTGTTTTTT.

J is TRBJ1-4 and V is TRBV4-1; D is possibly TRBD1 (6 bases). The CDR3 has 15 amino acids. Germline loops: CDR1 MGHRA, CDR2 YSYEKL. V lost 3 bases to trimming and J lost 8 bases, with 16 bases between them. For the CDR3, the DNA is TGCGCCAGCAGCCACGGACCAGGGGTTACGGAAAAACTGTTTTTT. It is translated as CASSHGPGVTEKLFF.

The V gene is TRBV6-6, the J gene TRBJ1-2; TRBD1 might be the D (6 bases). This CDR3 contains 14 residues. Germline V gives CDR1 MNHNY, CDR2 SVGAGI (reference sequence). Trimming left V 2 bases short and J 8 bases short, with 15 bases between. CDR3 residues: CASSYPGERGGYTF. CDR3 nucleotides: TGTGCCAGCAGTTACCCAGGGGAAAGAGGCGGCTACACCTTC.

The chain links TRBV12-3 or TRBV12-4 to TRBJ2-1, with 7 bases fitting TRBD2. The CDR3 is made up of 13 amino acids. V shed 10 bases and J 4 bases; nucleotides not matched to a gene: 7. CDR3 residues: CANGQRGYNEQFF. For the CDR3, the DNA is TGTGCCAACGGGCAGCGGGGATACAATGAGCAGTTCTTC.

CDR3 in DNA: TGTGCCAGCAGGATGGAGTCCGGGACAGGAGTTGAAGCTTTCTTT. As protein: CASRMESGTGVEAFF. This chain links TRBV2 with TRBJ1-1; 8 bases align to TRBD1. The CDR3 spans 15 residues. Per the germline V gene, CDR1 is SNHLY and CDR2 is FYNNEI. The trim removed 6 bases at V and 7 bases at J, leaving 13 bases unmatched.

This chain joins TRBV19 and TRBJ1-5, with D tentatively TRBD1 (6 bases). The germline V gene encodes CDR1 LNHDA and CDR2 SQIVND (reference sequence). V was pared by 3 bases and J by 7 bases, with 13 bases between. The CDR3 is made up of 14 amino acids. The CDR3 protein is CASSMVGGGQPQHF. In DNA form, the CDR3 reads TGTGCCAGTAGTATGGTAGGGGGAGGGCAGCCCCAGCATTTT.

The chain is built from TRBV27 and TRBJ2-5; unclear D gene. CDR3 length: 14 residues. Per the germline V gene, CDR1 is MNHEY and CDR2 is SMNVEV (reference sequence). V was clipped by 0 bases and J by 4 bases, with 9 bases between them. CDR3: CASSLSTPRETQYF. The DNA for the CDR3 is TGTGCCAGCAGTTTATCTACTCCTCGAGAGACCCAGTACTTC.

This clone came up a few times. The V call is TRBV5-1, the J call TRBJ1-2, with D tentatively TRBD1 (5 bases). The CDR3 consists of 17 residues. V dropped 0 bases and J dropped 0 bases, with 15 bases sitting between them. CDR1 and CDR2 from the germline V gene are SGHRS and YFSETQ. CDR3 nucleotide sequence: TGCGCCAGCAGCTTGGGGGACTCCAAGTTAGCTAACTATGGCTACACCTTC. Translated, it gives CASSLGDSKLANYGYTF.

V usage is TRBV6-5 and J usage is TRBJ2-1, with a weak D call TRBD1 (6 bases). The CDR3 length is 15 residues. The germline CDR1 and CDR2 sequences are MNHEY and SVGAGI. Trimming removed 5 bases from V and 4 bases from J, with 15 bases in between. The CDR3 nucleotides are TGTGCCAGCAGTACGTACCGGGACACGTACAATGAGCAGTTCTTC. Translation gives CASSTYRDTYNEQFF.

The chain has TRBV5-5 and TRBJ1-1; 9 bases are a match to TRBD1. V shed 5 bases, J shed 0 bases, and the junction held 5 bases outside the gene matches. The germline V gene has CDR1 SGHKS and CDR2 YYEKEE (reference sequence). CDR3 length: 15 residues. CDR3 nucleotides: TGTGCCAGCAGAATCGGGGACAGGGTGAACACTGAAGCTTTCTTT. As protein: CASRIGDRVNTEAFF.

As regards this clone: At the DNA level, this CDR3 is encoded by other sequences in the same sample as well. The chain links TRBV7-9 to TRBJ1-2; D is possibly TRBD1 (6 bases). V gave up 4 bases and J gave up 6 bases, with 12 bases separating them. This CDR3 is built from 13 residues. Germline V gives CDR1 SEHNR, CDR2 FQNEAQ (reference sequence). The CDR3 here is CASSYPGHNGYTF. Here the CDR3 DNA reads TGTGCCAGCAGCTATCCGGGACATAATGGCTACACCTTC.

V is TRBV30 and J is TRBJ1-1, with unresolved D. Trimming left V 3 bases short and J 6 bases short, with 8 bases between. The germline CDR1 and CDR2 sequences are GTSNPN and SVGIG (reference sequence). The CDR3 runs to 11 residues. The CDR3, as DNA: TGTGCCTGGAGAGATGAGGCTGAAGCTTTCTTT. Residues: CAWRDEAEAFF.

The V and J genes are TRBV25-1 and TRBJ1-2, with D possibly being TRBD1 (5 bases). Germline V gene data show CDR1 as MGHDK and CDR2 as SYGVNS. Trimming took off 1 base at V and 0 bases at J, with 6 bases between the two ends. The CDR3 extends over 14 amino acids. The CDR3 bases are TGTGCCAGCAGTGAATTGACAGCTAACTATGGCTACACCTTC. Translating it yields CASSELTANYGYTF.

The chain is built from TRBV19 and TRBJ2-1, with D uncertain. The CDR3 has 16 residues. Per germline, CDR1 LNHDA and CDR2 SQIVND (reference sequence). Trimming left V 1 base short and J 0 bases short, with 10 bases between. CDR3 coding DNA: TGTGCCAGTAGTATAGGTTACAGACGCTCCTACAATGAGCAGTTCTTC. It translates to CASSIGYRRSYNEQFF.

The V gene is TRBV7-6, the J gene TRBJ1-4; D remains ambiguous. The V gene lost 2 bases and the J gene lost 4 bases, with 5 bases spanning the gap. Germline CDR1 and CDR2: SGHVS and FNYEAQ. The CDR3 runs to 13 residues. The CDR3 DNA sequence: TGTGCCAGCAGCTTAACAAGTAATGAAAAACTGTTTTTT. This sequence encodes CASSLTSNEKLFF. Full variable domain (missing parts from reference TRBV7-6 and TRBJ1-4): GAGVSQSPRYKVTKRGQDVALRCDPISGHVSLYWYRQALGQGPEFLTYFNYEAQQDKSGLPNDRFSAERPEGSISTLTIQRTEQRDSAMYRCASSLTSNEKLFFGSGTQLSVL.

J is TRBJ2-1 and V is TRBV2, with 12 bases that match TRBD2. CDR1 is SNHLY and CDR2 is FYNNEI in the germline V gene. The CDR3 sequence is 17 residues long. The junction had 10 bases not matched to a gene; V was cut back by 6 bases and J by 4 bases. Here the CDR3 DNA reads TGTGCCAGCAGACACTCGACTAGCGGGGGCCCTTACAATGAGCAGTTCTTC. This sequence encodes CASRHSTSGGPYNEQFF.

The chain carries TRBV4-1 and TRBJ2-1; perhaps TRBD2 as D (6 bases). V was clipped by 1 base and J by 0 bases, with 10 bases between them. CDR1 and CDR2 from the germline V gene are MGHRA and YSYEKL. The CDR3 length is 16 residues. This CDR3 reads CASSQVYGGSYNEQFF. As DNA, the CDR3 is TGCGCCAGCAGCCAAGTATACGGGGGCTCCTACAATGAGCAGTTCTTC.

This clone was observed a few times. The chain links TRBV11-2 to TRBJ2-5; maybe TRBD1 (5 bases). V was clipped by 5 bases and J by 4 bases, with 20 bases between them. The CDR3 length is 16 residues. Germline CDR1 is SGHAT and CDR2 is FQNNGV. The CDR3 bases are TGTGCCAGCAGCCCCTACGGAAGGGCAGGGCTAGAGACCCAGTACTTC. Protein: CASSPYGRAGLETQYF. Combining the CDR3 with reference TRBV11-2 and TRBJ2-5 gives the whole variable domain EAGVAQSPRYKIIEKRQSVAFWCNPISGHATLYWYQQILGQGPKLLIQFQNNGVVDDSQLPKDRFSAERLKGVDSTLKIQPAKLEDSAVYLCASSPYGRAGLETQYFGPGTRLLVL.

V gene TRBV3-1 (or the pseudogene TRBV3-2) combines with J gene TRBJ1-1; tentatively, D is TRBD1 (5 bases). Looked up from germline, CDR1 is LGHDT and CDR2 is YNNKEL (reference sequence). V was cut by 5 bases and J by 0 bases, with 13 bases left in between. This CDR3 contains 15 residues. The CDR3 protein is CASSSEPGLNTEAFF. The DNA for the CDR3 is TGTGCCAGCAGCTCCGAACCAGGGCTGAACACTGAAGCTTTCTTT.

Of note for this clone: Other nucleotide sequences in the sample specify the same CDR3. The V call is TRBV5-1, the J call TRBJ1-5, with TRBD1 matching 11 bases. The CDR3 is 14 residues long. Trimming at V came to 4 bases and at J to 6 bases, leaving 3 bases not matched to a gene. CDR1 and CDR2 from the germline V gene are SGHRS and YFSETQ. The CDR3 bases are TGCGCCAGCAGCCTGGGACAGGGGGGTCAGCCCCAGCATTTT. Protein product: CASSLGQGGQPQHF.

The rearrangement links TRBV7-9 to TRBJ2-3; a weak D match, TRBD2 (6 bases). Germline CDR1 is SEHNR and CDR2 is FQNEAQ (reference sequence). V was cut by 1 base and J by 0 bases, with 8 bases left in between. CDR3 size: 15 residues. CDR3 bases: TGTGCCAGCAGCTTAGGACTAGGAAGCACAGATACGCAGTATTTT. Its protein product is CASSLGLGSTDTQYF.

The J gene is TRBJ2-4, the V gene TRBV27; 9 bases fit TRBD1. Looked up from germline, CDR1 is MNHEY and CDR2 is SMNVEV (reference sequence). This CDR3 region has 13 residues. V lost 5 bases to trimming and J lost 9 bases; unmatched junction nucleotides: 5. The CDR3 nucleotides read TGTGCCAGCAGTCCCACAGGGGGCGCCATTCAGTACTTC. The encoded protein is CASSPTGGAIQYF.

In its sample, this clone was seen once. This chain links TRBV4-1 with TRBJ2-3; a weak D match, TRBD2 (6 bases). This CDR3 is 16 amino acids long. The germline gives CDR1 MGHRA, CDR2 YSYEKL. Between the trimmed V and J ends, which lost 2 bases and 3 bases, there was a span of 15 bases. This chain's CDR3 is CASSQWGDEGTDTQYF. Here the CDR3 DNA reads TGCGCCAGCAGCCAATGGGGGGACGAGGGGACAGATACGCAGTATTTT.

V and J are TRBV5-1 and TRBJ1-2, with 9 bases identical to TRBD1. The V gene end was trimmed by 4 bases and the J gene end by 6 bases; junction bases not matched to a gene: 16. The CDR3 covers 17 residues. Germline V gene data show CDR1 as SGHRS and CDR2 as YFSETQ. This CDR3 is CASSPGSGTGWTDGYTF. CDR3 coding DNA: TGCGCCAGCAGCCCAGGCTCCGGGACAGGGTGGACCGATGGCTACACCTTC.

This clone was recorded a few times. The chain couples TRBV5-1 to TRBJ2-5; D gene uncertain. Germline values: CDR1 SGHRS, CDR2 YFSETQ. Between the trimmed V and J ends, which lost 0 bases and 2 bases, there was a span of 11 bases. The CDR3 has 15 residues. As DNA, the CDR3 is TGCGCCAGCAGCTTGGGTGGCAGTGCACAAGAGACCCAGTACTTC. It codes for CASSLGGSAQETQYF.

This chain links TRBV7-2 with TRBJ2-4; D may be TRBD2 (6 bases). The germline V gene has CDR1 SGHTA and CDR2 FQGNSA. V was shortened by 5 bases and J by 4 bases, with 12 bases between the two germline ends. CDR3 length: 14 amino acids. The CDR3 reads CASSPLGGKNIQYF. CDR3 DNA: TGTGCCAGCAGCCCCTTGGGGGGAAAAAACATTCAGTACTTC.